This TCR beta chain was documented in a study of CD8+ T cells in alopecia areata (dated 2018 in TCRdb). About the study as a whole: The treated patients took part in an open-label pilot trial in which moderate-to-severe alopecia areata was treated with oral tofacitinib at 5 to 10 mg twice daily. High-throughput TCRbeta sequencing was used to examine T cell clonal expansion in alopecia areata in both the C3H/HeJ mouse model and human patients. Tofacitinib-treated patients had biopsies at baseline and at 4 and 24 weeks of treatment, with a later scalp biopsy in several patients. RNA was extracted with the PAXgene miRNA kit for fixed scalp, the miRNeasy kit for PBMCs, and the RNeasy kit for mouse skin. Scalp clonality was compared among normal scalp (n=4), patchy alopecia areata scalp (n=8), and alopecia totalis/universalis scalp (n=8). Amplification of TCRbeta CDR3 regions was done by immunoSEQ multiplex PCR using 35 Vbeta forward primers and 13 Jbeta reverse primers. Tofacitinib was given for 6 to 18 months, followed by 6 months of follow-up off drug to assess delayed response and recurrence. In treated patients, disease severity was measured using the SALT score, which gives the percentage of scalp surface area affected. Human TCRbeta sequencing covered scalp tissue and sorted CD4+ and CD8+ peripheral blood T cells from patchy and totalis/universalis alopecia areata patients and healthy controls.

The CDR3 starts with the cysteine, ends with the phenylalanine, and has 12 residues. The only DNA kept is the CDR3, 36 bases in frame from the first base. V loses 3 bases, J loses 3 bases, and the germline ends lie 4 bases apart. CDR1 and CDR2 (SGHTA, FQGNSA) derive from the germline V gene. With respect to this clone: Its antigen is not yet known. One base away lies a much larger clone, so this may be a sequencing read error. This sample includes further DNA sequences coding for the same CDR3.

Libraries were constructed by the immunoSEQ multiplex PCR assay. RNA was extracted from all samples and reverse transcribed into cDNA as template for TCR sequencing. First-strand cDNA was synthesized with SuperScript III using a 2:1 mix of oligo-dT and random hexamers. A synthetic immune receptor repertoire was used to assess amplification bias, and residual bias was removed computationally. The authors' analysis ran thus. Raw reads were preprocessed for error removal, and CDR3 was defined according to IMGT conventions as running from the conserved cysteine to phenylalanine. To get clonality, Shannon entropy was normalized by log2 of the number of productive unique TCRs and the result was subtracted from 1. Whether each scalp clone was CD4 or CD8 was inferred by checking scalp TCRbeta sequences against the CD4 and CD8 repertoires from sorted blood. TCRdb re-hosts the immuneACCESS table, in-frame sequences only. Its copies lack some clones; in the studies checked, an unresolved V gene accounts for under half of them, and the cause for the rest is not known. For V, J and clone size, that table is used; D and trimming come from the DNA. The sample data list about 270,000 clones, and 60% of these were observed just once. The ten largest clonotypes hold around 0.92% of the sample.

Sample treatment or condition, as interpreted from the label and publication: oral pan-JAK inhibitor, 5-10 mg twice daily. Lesional scalp punch biopsies and peripheral blood were collected from alopecia areata patients. PBMCs were isolated by density centrifugation and stained for CD3, CD4 and CD8, and CD4+ and CD8+ T cells were sorted on a FACSAria. Results the study describes overall, beyond this receptor: Scalp TCR repertoire analysis is complicated because resident alphabeta T cells in normal human skin are also sequenced, whereas mouse skin is dominated by gammadelta T cells. Because the treated cohort was small and had just a single nonresponder, larger studies are needed to establish links between baseline CD8+ expansion and response. TCR sequences shared between patients were less clear than in mice, possibly partly because of HLA diversity in the patient population. Tofacitinib significantly decreased scalp clonality and the number of expanded CD8+ clones among the top 100 scalp clones. Compared with normal scalp, lesional scalp had higher clonality and more expanded CD8+ clones, particularly in alopecia totalis/universalis, a pattern that suggests antigenic drive. Many expanded lesional clones were found to persist in scalp and blood during tofacitinib treatment, and relapse after treatment cessation may be partly explained by this persistence.

The material was CD4+ T cells sorted from blood, obtained between weeks 51 and 54, from a patient treated with tofacitinib. The receptor chain draws on TRBV7-2 and TRBJ2-3; the D gene lacks a confident call. The source of this sequence is a human donor with alopecia areata. Here is the DNA: TGTGCCAGCAGCTTCGGGACAGATACGCAGTATTTT. This yields the protein CASSFGTDTQYF.